This T cell receptor (beta chain) appears in the sequencing data of a study of neurological immune-mediated disorders. This clonotype was observed many times. Time point here: longitudinal time-point 1 (baseline). Germline CDR1 SGHTA, CDR2 FQGNSA. The CDR3 runs to 18 residues. Germline trimming cut 1 base from V and 2 bases from J; bases unmatched to any gene: 7. 5'RACE employing 10-nucleotide random UMIs yielded the cDNA. TCRdb analysed the 5' RACE reads with MiXCR anew, one entry per CDR3 protein. The sample records about 49,000 distinct CDR3 sequences, approximately 11% being singletons. Sequenced sample: PBMCs. The genes are TRBV7-2 and TRBJ2-6; 8 bases are a match to TRBD1. This receptor was obtained from a woman aged 40 to 50 in good health. CDR3 DNA: TGTGCCAGCAGCTTAGGGCCAGGGGGCTTTCCTGGGGCCAACGTCCTGACTTTC. As protein: CASSLGPGGFPGANVLTF.